The sequence of this T cell receptor beta chain was determined in a study of T-cell reconstitution after alpha-beta-depleted transplantation in children. Broader study findings: Several patients had high TCRbeta diversity at day 60; it came from surviving recipient T cells and thymic progenitors. Several hundred expanded graft clones reportedly were the source of alpha-beta T cells about two months after transplant. By one year post-transplant, T-cell counts and diversity largely arose from T cells that were newly produced.

This clonotype came up many times. Its antigen is unidentified. Unique molecular identifiers were built into the TCRbeta library. TCRdb called the PCR reads again in MiXCR, with one record for every CDR3 protein. Here the sample spans around 450,000 distinct CDR3 sequences, about 45% being singletons. CDR3 length: 14 amino acids. Germline V CDR1 and CDR2: SEHNR, FQNEAQ (reference sequence). Trimming at V came to 5 bases and at J to 7 bases, leaving 4 bases not matched to a gene. This sequence originates from a girl between 2 and 10 years old with aplastic anemia, due to receive a stem cell transplant. The material was PBMCs, obtained before TCRalphabeta/CD19-depleted stem cell transplant. The chain has TRBV7-9 and TRBJ2-1, with 11 bases fitting TRBD1. CDR3 amino acids: CASSRGQGGNEQFF. The CDR3 DNA is TGTGCCAGCAGCCGGGGACAGGGGGGAAATGAGCAGTTCTTC.